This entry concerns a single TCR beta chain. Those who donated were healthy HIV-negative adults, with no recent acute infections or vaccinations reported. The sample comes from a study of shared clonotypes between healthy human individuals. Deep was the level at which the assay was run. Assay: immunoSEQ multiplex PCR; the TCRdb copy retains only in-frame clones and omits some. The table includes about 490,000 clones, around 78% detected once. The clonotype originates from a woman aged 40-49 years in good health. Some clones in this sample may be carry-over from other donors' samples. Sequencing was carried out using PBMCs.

CDR3 nucleotide sequence: TGTGCCAGCAGCGGCCCTGGGGGTGGGCAGCCCCAGCATTTT. This codes for CASSGPGGGQPQHF. This rearrangement joins TRBV7-2 to TRBJ1-5, with D possibly TRBD1 on 5 matching bases. The CDR3 contains 14 residues. The germline V gene encodes CDR1 SGHTA and CDR2 FQGNSA. The V end was cut by 5 bases, the J end by 7 bases, with 15 bases between. Complete variable domain (other parts from reference TRBV7-2 and TRBJ1-5): GAGVSQSPSNKVTEKGKDVELRCDPISGHTALYWYRQSLGQGLEFLIYFQGNSAPDKSGLPSDRFSAERTGGSVSTLTIQRTQQEDSAVYLCASSGPGGGQPQHFGDGTRLSIL.